Below are 27 T cell receptor beta chains sequenced from a single sample in a study of cytomegalovirus exposure and HLA in healthy donors. PCR amplification relied on 60 Vbeta primers (plus 13 Jbeta primers). Assay used: immunoSEQ multiplex PCR; TCRdb lists only in-frame clones, some missing. The sample shows 100,000 or so clones, 76% of them seen only once. Sequenced sample: PBMCs. The receptor set was obtained from a man aged 40-50 years in good health and CMV-seronegative.

J is TRBJ2-5 and V is TRBV4-3; 9 nucleotides match TRBD1. CDR3 length: 15 residues. Per germline, CDR1 LGHNA and CDR2 YSLEER. After removal of 0 bases from V and 9 bases from J, the junction contained 8 bases not matched to a gene. In DNA, the CDR3 is TGCGCCAGCAGCCAAGATACGGACAGGGGCAGGGCCCAGTACTTC. It encodes CASSQDTDRGRAQYF.

This rearrangement joins TRBV6-5 to TRBJ2-1; the match to TRBD2 covers 8 bases. Germline CDR1 reads MNHEY; CDR2 reads SVGAGI. V was clipped by 0 bases and J by 5 bases; unmatched bases: 6. This CDR3 contains 16 residues. This CDR3 reads CASSYSGSGANNEQFF. The CDR3 DNA follows: TGTGCCAGCAGTTACTCTGGTAGCGGGGCAAACAATGAGCAGTTCTTC.

This chain connects TRBV7-8 to TRBJ2-1; a possible D gene is TRBD2 (8 bases). Trimming removed 7 bases at V and 0 bases at J, with 19 bases between. The CDR3 sequence is 17 residues long. The germline V gene encodes CDR1 SGHVS and CDR2 FQNEAQ. In DNA form, the CDR3 reads TGTGCCAGCACCCCGGGAGGGGGCGGGAGCTCCTACAATGAGCAGTTCTTC. It translates to CASTPGGGGSSYNEQFF. The full variable domain, completed using reference TRBV7-8 and TRBJ2-1, is GAGVSQSPRYKVAKRGQDVALRCDPISGHVSLFWYQQALGQGPEFLTYFQNEAQLDKSGLPSDRFFAERPEGSVSTLKIQRTQQEDSAVYLCASTPGGGGSSYNEQFFGPGTRLTVL.

V usage is TRBV5-8 and J usage is TRBJ1-1; TRBD1 is a possible D gene (6 bases). The CDR3 has 14 amino acids. V lost 7 bases and J lost 0, with 13 bases in between. Germline V gene lookup returns CDR1 SGHTS and CDR2 YDEGEE. The chain's CDR3 is CASGLTGLNTEAFF. The CDR3 nucleotides are TGTGCCAGCGGCCTAACAGGGCTGAACACTGAAGCTTTCTTT.

V is TRBV19 and J is TRBJ2-7, with D maybe TRBD2 (6 bases). This CDR3 contains 16 residues. Trimming pared 7 bases from V and 4 bases from J, leaving 23 bases between. Germline V lookup: CDR1 LNHDA, CDR2 SQIVND (reference sequence). CDR3 region: CASNMGRGGQGYEQYF. In DNA, the CDR3 is TGTGCCAGTAATATGGGCCGAGGAGGGCAGGGTTACGAGCAGTACTTC.

CDR3 nucleotides: TGTGCCAGCAGCTTAGAGGCACTTGTGGGCCACGAGCAGTACTTC. Amino acids: CASSLEALVGHEQYF. The chain uses TRBV7-9 and TRBJ2-5; unclear D gene. With the DNA end fitting TRBJ2-7 better, the J assignment may be wrong. The length of the CDR3 is 15 residues. In germline, CDR1 is SEHNR, CDR2 FQNEAQ (reference sequence).

This clone was observed a single time. The V gene is TRBV5-4, the J gene TRBJ1-3; 9 bases align to TRBD1. Germline assignment: CDR1 SGHNT and CDR2 YYREEE (reference sequence). The CDR3 loop spans 16 amino acids. The junction had 7 bases not matched to a gene; V was cut back by 3 bases and J by 3 bases. CDR3 nucleotides: TGTGCCAGCAGCTCTATACAGGGGGCGAGTGGAAACACCATATATTTT. Translation: CASSSIQGASGNTIYF.

The chain combines TRBV7-9 with TRBJ2-7; a possible D gene is TRBD2 (5 bases). Trimming took 1 base from V and 7 from J, leaving 14 bases between them. CDR3 size: 14 residues. Looked up from germline, CDR1 is SEHNR and CDR2 is FQNEAQ (reference sequence). Here the CDR3 DNA reads TGTGCCAGCAGCTTAGGTGGACGGGGTGAGGAGCAGTACTTC. Translation: CASSLGGRGEEQYF.

The chain is built from TRBV11-3 and TRBJ1-4; 10 nucleotides line up with TRBD1. Germline V gives CDR1 SGHNT, CDR2 YENEEA. This CDR3 is 16 amino acids long. V dropped 5 bases and J dropped 10; count of bases not matched to a gene: 13. In DNA, the CDR3 is TGTGCCAGCAGCCCCGACAGGGGGCTAATAGGGGCAAAACTGTTTTTT. Amino acid sequence: CASSPDRGLIGAKLFF.

The V call is TRBV9, the J call TRBJ2-2; the match to TRBD2 covers 10 bases. This CDR3 spans 15 amino acids. V gave up 3 bases and J gave up 4 bases; unmatched junction bases: 3. The germline V gene encodes CDR1 SGDLS and CDR2 YYNGEE. CDR3: CASSALAGSTGELFF. As DNA, the CDR3 is TGTGCCAGCAGCGCACTAGCGGGGTCCACCGGGGAGCTGTTTTTT.

V usage is TRBV10-3 and J usage is TRBJ1-5, with D unclear. The germline V gene has CDR1 ENHRY and CDR2 SYGVKD. There are 14 residues in the CDR3. V shed 0 bases and J shed 9 bases, with 12 bases lying between them. CDR3: CAISESERRRPQHF. CDR3 in DNA: TGTGCCATCAGTGAGTCGGAGAGGAGACGGCCCCAGCATTTT.

The CDR3 region has the DNA TGTGCCAGCAGTTACTCGAGGGGGGGCTATGGCTACACCTTC. It codes for CASSYSRGGYGYTF. V usage is TRBV6-6 and J usage is TRBJ1-2, with D perhaps matching TRBD1 (6 bases). V lost 0 bases and J 4 bases, leaving 9 bases between the germline ends. CDR3 size: 14 residues. The V gene's germline CDR1 is MNHNY and CDR2 SVGAGI (reference sequence).

This clone was seen a single time. The genes are TRBV5-4 and TRBJ1-1; the D is unclear. The ends were cut back, 4 bases at V and 2 bases at J, with 6 bases in the middle. CDR1 is SGHNT, CDR2 YYREEE, per germline (reference sequence). This CDR3 region has 12 residues. CDR3 protein: CASSPPNTEAFF. The CDR3 DNA follows: TGTGCCAGCAGCCCCCCTAACACTGAAGCTTTCTTT.

The V call is TRBV5-1, the J call TRBJ1-1, with 7 bases fitting TRBD1. The CDR3 is made up of 14 amino acids. Germline trimming cut 3 bases from V and 4 bases from J; bases unmatched to any gene: 6. Germline V gene lookup returns CDR1 SGHRS and CDR2 YFSETQ. CDR3 amino acids: CASSSRQGGTEAFF. CDR3 coding DNA: TGCGCCAGCAGCTCAAGACAGGGAGGCACTGAAGCTTTCTTT.

The chain combines TRBV5-4 with TRBJ1-3, with a weak D call TRBD1 (6 bases). Germline values: CDR1 SGHNT, CDR2 YYREEE (reference sequence). The CDR3 extends over 15 amino acids. Trimming left V 4 bases short and J 4 bases short, with 15 bases between. Written as DNA, the CDR3 is TGTGCCAGCAGCGGATACAGGGCCCCAGGAAACACCATATATTTT. It specifies CASSGYRAPGNTIYF.

The chain links TRBV4-3 to TRBJ2-3, with 8 bases that match TRBD2. CDR1 is LGHNA, CDR2 YSLEER, per germline. This CDR3 has 17 amino acids. The V gene end was trimmed by 2 bases and the J gene end by 5 bases; junction bases not matched to a gene: 12. CDR3 in amino acids: CASSQWSNGGAVDTQYF. The CDR3 DNA reads TGCGCCAGCAGCCAATGGAGTAACGGGGGGGCGGTAGATACGCAGTATTTT.

This rearrangement joins TRBV4-1 to TRBJ1-2; no reliable D call. CDR1 is MGHRA, CDR2 YSYEKL, per germline. The CDR3 consists of 15 residues. V shed 0 bases and J shed 4 bases, with 12 bases lying between them. This chain's CDR3 is CASSQDWQNLYGYTF. The CDR3 coding sequence is TGCGCCAGCAGCCAAGACTGGCAAAACCTCTATGGCTACACCTTC.

For this clone: The junction shows a germline mismatch at one end, possibly a read error. The V and J genes are TRBV7-9 and TRBJ2-5; 8 nucleotides align to TRBD1. The CDR3 totals 15 residues. CDR1 is SEHNR, CDR2 FQNEAQ, per germline (reference sequence). The DNA of the CDR3 is TGTTCCAGCAACGATCTGACAGGGGTGCAAGAGACCCAGTACTTC. This gives the protein CSSNDLTGVQETQYF.

The count of this clone is one. The chain carries TRBV5-1 and TRBJ2-7, with TRBD1 matching over 8 bases. Germline-derived CDR1 and CDR2 are SGHRS and YFSETQ. The CDR3 length is 14 residues. V gave up 4 bases and J gave up 2 bases; unmatched junction bases: 5. The CDR3 bases are TGCGCCAGCAGCACCGGACAGGGCCCCTACGAGCAGTACTTC. The encoded protein is CASSTGQGPYEQYF. Drawing the rest from reference TRBV5-1 and TRBJ2-7, the complete variable domain is KAGVTQTPRYLIKTRGQQVTLSCSPISGHRSVSWYQQTPGQGLQFLFEYFSETQRNKGNFPGRFSGRQFSNSRSEMNVSTLELGDSALYLCASSTGQGPYEQYFGPGTRLTVT.

The chain combines TRBV5-4 with TRBJ1-5; D not resolved. V lost 1 base and J 4 bases, leaving 9 bases between the germline ends. The CDR3 has 14 residues. Germline values: CDR1 SGHNT, CDR2 YYREEE (reference sequence). The CDR3 region is CASSLFGGNQPQHF. The CDR3 nucleotides read TGTGCCAGCAGCTTGTTTGGAGGTAATCAGCCCCAGCATTTT.

The chain combines TRBV7-9 with TRBJ1-1; 7 nucleotides match TRBD1. The CDR3 is made up of 13 amino acids. Germline assignment: CDR1 SEHNR and CDR2 FQNEAQ (reference sequence). The J segment lost 3 bases and the V segment lost 3 bases, leaving 1 base of the junction unmatched. The CDR3 here is CASSFGQDTEAFF. CDR3 sequence (DNA): TGTGCCAGCAGCTTTGGACAGGACACTGAAGCTTTCTTT.

CDR3 DNA sequence: TGTGCCAGCAGCTTGGACAGCCCTACTGGCTACACCTTC. As protein: CASSLDSPTGYTF. The genes are TRBV5-4 and TRBJ1-2, with no clear D. Per the germline V gene, CDR1 is SGHNT and CDR2 is YYREEE (reference sequence). The CDR3 totals 13 residues. V lost 0 bases and J 7 bases, leaving 10 bases between the germline ends.

The V gene is TRBV7-2, the J gene TRBJ2-2; TRBD2 might be the D (5 bases). Germline V gene sequence: CDR1 SGHTA, CDR2 FQGNSA. There are 14 residues in the CDR3. V lost 3 bases, J lost 6 bases, and 11 bases lay in between. The CDR3 bases are TGTGCCAGCAGCTTGGGGAGCACCCCCGGGGAGCTGTTTTTT. Translation gives CASSLGSTPGELFF.

The chain joins TRBV15 to TRBJ2-4; a weak D match, TRBD2 (6 bases). V lost 11 bases and J lost 0, with 17 bases in between. This CDR3 has 15 residues. Germline V gene sequence: CDR1 LNHNV, CDR2 YYDKDF (reference sequence). The CDR3 protein is CAASAMGLAKNIQYF. CDR3 nucleotides: TGTGCCGCTTCTGCGATGGGACTAGCCAAAAACATTCAGTACTTC.

The rearrangement uses TRBV18 and TRBJ1-2; 12 nucleotides align to TRBD1. V was clipped by 6 bases and J by 8 bases; unmatched bases: 19. The CDR3 covers 18 residues. Germline V gene lookup returns CDR1 KGHSH and CDR2 LQKENI. CDR3 DNA: TGTGCCAGCTCGCCTTGGGACAGGGGGCTTCCACTTGGTTTGGGCTACACCTTC. As protein: CASSPWDRGLPLGLGYTF.

This chain joins TRBV28 and TRBJ1-2; 10 bases agree with TRBD1. This CDR3 contains 15 residues. Germline V gives CDR1 MDHEN, CDR2 SYDVKM. The junction had 5 bases not matched to a gene; V was cut back by 2 bases and J by 5 bases. CDR3 bases: TGTGCCAGCAGTTTAGGAGGGACAGGGGCATATGGCTACACCTTC. Protein: CASSLGGTGAYGYTF.

The chain links TRBV6-5 to TRBJ1-1; D gene uncertain. The CDR3 is 15 amino acids. The V and J ends lost 5 bases and 1 base respectively, with 14 bases between them. Germline V gene data show CDR1 as MNHEY and CDR2 as SVGAGI. CDR3 DNA sequence: TGTGCCAGCAGTACCCCCCTGACTGCGAACACTGAAGCTTTCTTT. Translated: CASSTPLTANTEAFF.